The 29 T cell receptor beta chains reported below all come from one sample, sequenced in a study of OX40 agonist ivuxolimab in advanced cancers. Generated by immunoSEQ multiplex PCR, the TCRdb table keeps only in-frame clones and is missing some. The sample has about 62,000 clones, 84% seen once; the top ten hold roughly 2.4%. Specimen: CD4+ or CD8+ T cells sorted from blood, collected in a trial of the OX40 agonist ivuxolimab. These receptors all come from an adult with an advanced solid tumor such as melanoma, head and neck, liver or kidney cancer.

The chain combines TRBV6-1 with TRBJ1-1, with D uncertain. This CDR3 comprises 15 residues. Between the trimmed V and J ends, which lost 3 bases and 2 bases, there was a span of 13 bases. Per germline, CDR1 MNHNS and CDR2 SASEGT. The CDR3 is CASSDQSGGNTEAFF. The CDR3 nucleotides read TGTGCCAGCAGTGACCAGTCGGGCGGTAACACTGAAGCTTTCTTT.

The chain couples TRBV5-1 to TRBJ1-1, with D perhaps TRBD1 (6 bases). The V gene's germline CDR1 is SGHRS and CDR2 YFSETQ. Trimming shortened V by 2 bases and J by 3 bases, and 11 bases separated the two germline ends. This CDR3 has 14 amino acids. The CDR3 loop is CASSFGGADTEAFF. DNA for the CDR3: TGCGCCAGCAGCTTCGGGGGCGCAGACACTGAAGCTTTCTTT.

The chain is built from TRBV6-5 and TRBJ2-7, with a weak D call TRBD1 (5 bases). V lost 8 bases and J lost 2, with 13 bases in between. The CDR3 runs 13 residues. CDR1 and CDR2 from the germline V gene are MNHEY and SVGAGI. CDR3: CASRQAGTYEQYF. The CDR3 coding sequence is TGTGCCAGCCGCCAGGCAGGGACCTACGAGCAGTACTTC.

This chain links TRBV5-1 with TRBJ1-1, with a tentative D call TRBD1 (6 bases). There are 15 residues in the CDR3. V was shortened by 2 bases and J by 3 bases, with 14 bases between the two germline ends. Germline V CDR1 and CDR2: SGHRS, YFSETQ. This CDR3 is CASSFGDDRYTEAFF. The CDR3 DNA follows: TGCGCCAGCAGCTTTGGAGACGACAGGTACACTGAAGCTTTCTTT.

Concerning this clone: Other nucleotide sequences from this sample produce the same CDR3. The chain has TRBV5-1 and TRBJ1-4; 7 positions agree with TRBD1. The CDR3 covers 14 residues. J was trimmed by 3 bases and V by 3 bases; bases with no gene match: 2. The germline CDR1 and CDR2 sequences are SGHRS and YFSETQ. The CDR3 region is CASSSGTANEKLFF. The DNA of the CDR3 is TGCGCCAGCAGCTCCGGGACAGCTAATGAAAAACTGTTTTTT.

The chain links TRBV2 to TRBJ1-3, with D perhaps TRBD1 (5 bases). CDR3 length equals 13 residues. Trimming took off 3 bases at V and 3 bases at J, with 6 bases between the two ends. Germline V gene data show CDR1 as SNHLY and CDR2 as FYNNEI. The CDR3 DNA reads TGTGCCAGCAGTGAGCAGGGTGGAAACACCATATATTTT. It is translated as CASSEQGGNTIYF.

This chain joins TRBV19 and TRBJ2-3, with 7 bases lining up with TRBD1. Germline V lookup: CDR1 LNHDA, CDR2 SQIVND (reference sequence). There are 16 residues in the CDR3. Trimming cost V 3 bases and J 1 base; bases outside gene matches: 7. Written as DNA, the CDR3 is TGTGCCAGTAGTATTAGTCGAGGGGGCCGCACAGATACGCAGTATTTT. The encoded protein is CASSISRGGRTDTQYF.

This clone showed up just a few times. This chain joins TRBV7-8 and TRBJ1-4; D unresolved. V dropped 5 bases and J dropped 6 bases, with 10 bases sitting between them. The length of the CDR3 is 13 residues. Germline values: CDR1 SGHVS, CDR2 FQNEAQ. The CDR3 DNA reads as TGTGCCAGCAGCCCCGGGTGGGATGAAAAACTGTTTTTT. Protein product: CASSPGWDEKLFF. Drawing the rest from reference TRBV7-8 and TRBJ1-4, the complete variable domain is GAGVSQSPRYKVAKRGQDVALRCDPISGHVSLFWYQQALGQGPEFLTYFQNEAQLDKSGLPSDRFFAERPEGSVSTLKIQRTQQEDSAVYLCASSPGWDEKLFFGSGTQLSVL.

This sequence joins TRBV21-1 and TRBJ2-5; the table gives TRBD1 as D, unverified against the DNA. TRBV21-1 is a documented pseudogene. The CDR3 length is 14 residues. CDR3 in amino acids: CASSAGMTLETQYF. The CDR3, as DNA: TGTGCCAGCTCGGCAGGGATGACCTTAGAGACCCAGTACTTC.

CDR3 protein: CASSRGFGSYEQYF. In nucleotides, the CDR3 is TGTGCCAGTAGCAGGGGATTTGGTTCCTACGAGCAGTACTTC. This sequence joins TRBV19 and TRBJ2-7; weak D call: TRBD1 (6 bases). CDR3 length: 14 amino acids. Trimming removed 6 bases at V and 1 base at J, with 13 bases between. Looked up from germline, CDR1 is LNHDA and CDR2 is SQIVND (reference sequence).

The V call is TRBV19, the J call TRBJ1-1; 7 bases are a match to TRBD1. Unmatched junction bases numbered 9, after V lost 4 bases and J lost 4 bases. Germline-derived CDR1 and CDR2 are LNHDA and SQIVND (reference sequence). CDR3 size: 15 residues. The CDR3 spells CASSKNRGRGTEAFF. CDR3 DNA: TGTGCCAGTAGTAAGAACAGGGGAAGGGGCACTGAAGCTTTCTTT.

This chain connects TRBV10-3 to TRBJ2-4; TRBD1 agrees at 7 bases. The CDR3 is 17 residues long. Germline V gene lookup returns CDR1 ENHRY and CDR2 SYGVKD. Trimming removed 0 bases from V and 0 bases from J; junction bases left unmatched: 5. DNA of the CDR3: TGTGCCATCAGTGAGTCCTGGGACAGTCTAGCCAAAAACATTCAGTACTTC. Its translation is CAISESWDSLAKNIQYF.

V gene TRBV14 combines with J gene TRBJ2-1; 13 positions agree with TRBD2. J gave up 3 bases and V 2 bases, and 4 bases lay outside the gene matches. Germline CDR1 is SGHDN and CDR2 is FVKESK. CDR3 length: 17 residues. This CDR3 reads CASSQILAGGVYNEQFF. CDR3 sequence (DNA): TGTGCCAGCAGCCAAATACTAGCGGGGGGGGTCTACAATGAGCAGTTCTTC. Filled out from reference TRBV14 and TRBJ2-1, the complete variable domain reads EAGVTQFPSHSVIEKGQTVTLRCDPISGHDNLYWYRRVMGKEIKFLLHFVKESKQDESGMPNNRFLAERTGGTYSTLKVQPAELEDSGVYFCASSQILAGGVYNEQFFGPGTRLTVL.

J is TRBJ2-3 and V is TRBV6-5; TRBD1 is a possible D gene (6 bases). Germline CDR1 and CDR2: MNHEY and SVGAGI. The CDR3 spans 14 residues. The ends were cut back, 5 bases at V and 6 bases at J, with 15 bases in the middle. CDR3 in DNA: TGTGCCAGCAGTATGGGACAAGTTTGGGATACGCAGTATTTT. The encoded protein is CASSMGQVWDTQYF.

The rearrangement uses TRBV9 and TRBJ1-2; 7 bases map to TRBD1. The CDR3 is 17 residues long. In germline, CDR1 is SGDLS, CDR2 YYNGEE. Trimming took 0 bases from V and 4 from J; bases not matched to a gene: 12. The CDR3 region has the DNA TGTGCCAGCAGCGTAGGCGCAGGGGGAGGATTTAGCTATGGCTACACCTTC. This sequence encodes CASSVGAGGGFSYGYTF.

This clone has just a few counts. The V and J genes are TRBV28 and TRBJ1-1, with D possibly TRBD1 on 5 matching bases. Germline assignment: CDR1 MDHEN and CDR2 SYDVKM. The CDR3 has 12 residues. V lost 4 bases to trimming and J lost 7 bases, with 10 bases between them. The CDR3, as DNA: TGTGCCAGCAGTTGGGGGTATGGTGAAGCTTTCTTT. It translates to CASSWGYGEAFF.

The chain joins TRBV6-1 to TRBJ1-5; 7 nucleotides align to TRBD1. Unmatched junction bases numbered 11, after V lost 2 bases and J lost 7 bases. Germline V gives CDR1 MNHNS, CDR2 SASEGT. The CDR3 is made up of 16 amino acids. The CDR3 sequence: CASSESTRQGRQPQHF. The CDR3 bases are TGTGCCAGCAGTGAATCAACCCGACAGGGTAGACAGCCCCAGCATTTT.

V and J are TRBV6-9 and TRBJ1-2; D not certain. The V gene lost 3 bases and the J gene lost 2 bases, with 10 bases spanning the gap. The CDR3 contains 14 residues. CDR1 MNHGY and CDR2 SVAAGI come from the germline V gene. Here the CDR3 reads CASSYGRRNYGYTF. The DNA for the CDR3 is TGTGCCAGCAGTTACGGGCGGCGGAACTATGGCTACACCTTC.

The rearrangement links TRBV7-9 to TRBJ1-2; D is possibly TRBD1 (5 bases). CDR3 length: 11 residues. Germline V gene sequence: CDR1 SEHNR, CDR2 FQNEAQ (reference sequence). The ends were cut back, 5 bases at V and 8 bases at J, with 9 bases in the middle. As DNA, the CDR3 is TGTGCCAGCAGCCGGGACGGCGGCTACACCTTC. Amino acids: CASSRDGGYTF.

This sequence joins TRBV28 and TRBJ2-2; TRBD2 might be the D (6 bases). V lost 3 bases, J lost 5 bases, and 16 bases lay in between. The CDR3 consists of 16 residues. Germline V CDR1 and CDR2: MDHEN, SYDVKM. The CDR3 loop reads CASSFSMAGRTGELFF. In nucleotides, the CDR3 is TGTGCCAGCAGTTTTTCTATGGCAGGGAGGACCGGGGAGCTGTTTTTT.

The chain recombines TRBV19 with TRBJ2-2, with D tentatively TRBD2 (6 bases). The V gene's germline CDR1 is LNHDA and CDR2 SQIVND (reference sequence). The length of the CDR3 is 15 residues. V gave up 3 bases and J gave up 0 bases, with 8 bases separating them. In nucleotides, the CDR3 is TGTGCCAGTAGTATCGTAGCGGCGAACACCGGGGAGCTGTTTTTT. This sequence encodes CASSIVAANTGELFF.

J is TRBJ1-1 and V is TRBV6-5, with a possible D match to TRBD1 (6 bases). The length of the CDR3 is 15 residues. Trimming took off 0 bases at V and 4 bases at J, with 12 bases between the two ends. Germline V gene lookup returns CDR1 MNHEY and CDR2 SVGAGI. Here the CDR3 reads CASSYSSGVGTEAFF. CDR3 nucleotides: TGTGCCAGCAGTTACTCCTCAGGGGTCGGCACTGAAGCTTTCTTT.

The chain carries TRBV5-5 and TRBJ1-6; no clear D. Germline CDR1 reads SGHKS; CDR2 reads YYEKEE (reference sequence). The V end was cut by 6 bases, the J end by 7 bases, with 20 bases between. CDR3 length equals 16 residues. The CDR3 spells CASTDLGRELNSPLHF. Written as DNA, the CDR3 is TGTGCCAGCACCGACTTGGGGAGAGAGCTGAATTCACCCCTCCACTTT.

CDR3 protein: CASRSSGANVLTF. CDR3 in DNA: TGTGCCAGCAGGAGTTCTGGGGCCAACGTCCTGACTTTC. The gene calls are TRBV7-8 and TRBJ2-6, with no clear D. Germline V gene sequence: CDR1 SGHVS, CDR2 FQNEAQ. V lost 6 bases, J lost 1 base, and 4 bases lay in between. This CDR3 spans 13 amino acids.

The genes are TRBV4-3 and TRBJ1-5; D unclear. Trimming stripped 3 bases from V and 2 bases from J, with 11 bases between. The length of the CDR3 is 15 residues. Germline CDR1 LGHNA, CDR2 YSLEER. CDR3: CASSHGFTGNQPQHF. Written as DNA, the CDR3 is TGCGCCAGCAGCCATGGGTTCACGGGCAATCAGCCCCAGCATTTT.

The gene calls are TRBV27 and TRBJ2-7; D is tentatively TRBD1 or TRBD2 (6 bases each). V was clipped by 4 bases and J by 6 bases, with 16 bases between them. This CDR3 region has 14 residues. In germline, CDR1 is MNHEY, CDR2 SMNVEV (reference sequence). DNA for the CDR3: TGTGCCAGCAGTTCAGATGGGGGGCCACGCGAGCAGTACTTC. Amino acids: CASSSDGGPREQYF.

The gene calls are TRBV6-1 and TRBJ2-2; possible D gene TRBD1, 5 bases. The CDR3 consists of 15 residues. V gave up 8 bases and J gave up 6 bases, with 19 bases separating them. Per germline, CDR1 MNHNS and CDR2 SASEGT. The CDR3 spells CASGALGRVSGELFF. The CDR3 coding sequence is TGTGCCAGCGGAGCCCTCGGCAGGGTCTCCGGGGAGCTGTTTTTT.

The V and J genes are TRBV2 and TRBJ1-1; 8 bases match TRBD1. V shed 6 bases, J shed 5 bases, and the junction held 5 bases outside the gene matches. Per germline, CDR1 SNHLY and CDR2 FYNNEI. CDR3 length equals 13 residues. CDR3 sequence (DNA): TGTGCCAGCAGAGTTGACAGGGGAACTGAAGCTTTCTTT. Protein: CASRVDRGTEAFF.

This clone was found once. J is TRBJ2-7 and V is TRBV21-1; TRBD1, the table's D call, was not compared with the DNA. TRBV21-1 is a known pseudogene. The CDR3 runs to 17 residues. CDR3 loop: CASSKGQGERDSYEQYF. In DNA, the CDR3 is TGTGCCAGCAGCAAGGGACAGGGTGAAAGAGACTCCTACGAGCAGTACTTC.